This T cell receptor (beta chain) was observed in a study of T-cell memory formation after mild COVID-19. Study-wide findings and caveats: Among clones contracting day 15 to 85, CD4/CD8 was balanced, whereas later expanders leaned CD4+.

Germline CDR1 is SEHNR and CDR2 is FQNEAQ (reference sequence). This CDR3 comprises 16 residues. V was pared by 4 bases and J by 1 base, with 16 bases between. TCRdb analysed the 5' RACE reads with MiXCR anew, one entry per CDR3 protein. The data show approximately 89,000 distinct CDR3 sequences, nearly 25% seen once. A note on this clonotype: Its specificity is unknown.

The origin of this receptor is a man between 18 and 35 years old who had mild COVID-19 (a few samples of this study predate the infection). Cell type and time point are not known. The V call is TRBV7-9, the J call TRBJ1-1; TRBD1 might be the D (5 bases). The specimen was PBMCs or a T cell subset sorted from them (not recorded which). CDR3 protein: CASSSRQLRQNTEAFF. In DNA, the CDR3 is TGTGCCAGCAGCTCCCGACAGCTAAGACAGAACACTGAAGCTTTCTTT.